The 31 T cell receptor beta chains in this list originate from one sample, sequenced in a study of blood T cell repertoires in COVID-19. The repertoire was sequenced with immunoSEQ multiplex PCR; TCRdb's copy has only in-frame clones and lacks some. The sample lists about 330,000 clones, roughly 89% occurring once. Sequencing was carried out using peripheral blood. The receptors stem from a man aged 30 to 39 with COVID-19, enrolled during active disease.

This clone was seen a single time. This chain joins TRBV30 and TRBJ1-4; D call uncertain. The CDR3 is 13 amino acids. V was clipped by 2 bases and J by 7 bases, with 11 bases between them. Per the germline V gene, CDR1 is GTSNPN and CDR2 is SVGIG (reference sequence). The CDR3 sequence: CAWSPGSGEKLFF. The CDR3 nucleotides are TGTGCCTGGAGTCCCGGGTCTGGTGAAAAACTGTTTTTT.

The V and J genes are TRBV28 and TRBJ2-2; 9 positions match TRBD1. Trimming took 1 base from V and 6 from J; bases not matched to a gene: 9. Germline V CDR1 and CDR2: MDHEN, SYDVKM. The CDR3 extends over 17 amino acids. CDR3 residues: CASSLLGQGGGAGELFF. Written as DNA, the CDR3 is TGTGCCAGCAGTTTATTGGGACAGGGTGGAGGCGCCGGGGAGCTGTTTTTT. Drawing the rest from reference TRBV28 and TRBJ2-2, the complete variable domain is DVKVTQSSRYLVKRTGEKVFLECVQDMDHENMFWYRQDPGLGLRLIYFSYDVKMKEKGDIPEGYSVSREKKERFSLILESASTNQTSMYLCASSLLGQGGGAGELFFGEGSRLTVL.

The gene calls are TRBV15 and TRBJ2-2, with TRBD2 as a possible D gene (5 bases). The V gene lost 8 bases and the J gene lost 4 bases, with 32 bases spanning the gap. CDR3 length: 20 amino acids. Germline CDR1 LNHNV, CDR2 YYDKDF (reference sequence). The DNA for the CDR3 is TGTGCCACCGACGGGGAGAACGACGATCCCAATACGGCGGGCACCGGGGAGCTGTTTTTT. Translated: CATDGENDDPNTAGTGELFF.

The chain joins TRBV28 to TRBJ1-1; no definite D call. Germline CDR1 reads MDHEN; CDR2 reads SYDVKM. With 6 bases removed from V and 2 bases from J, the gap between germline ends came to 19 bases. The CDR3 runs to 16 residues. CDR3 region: CASSPPNGLLNTEAFF. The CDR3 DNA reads TGTGCCAGCAGCCCCCCCAATGGGCTGTTAAACACTGAAGCTTTCTTT.

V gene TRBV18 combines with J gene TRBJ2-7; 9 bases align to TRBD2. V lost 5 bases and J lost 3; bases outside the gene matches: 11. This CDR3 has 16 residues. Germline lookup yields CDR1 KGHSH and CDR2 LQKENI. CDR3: CASSIFGLARDYEQYF. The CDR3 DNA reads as TGTGCCAGCTCAATATTCGGACTAGCGAGAGACTACGAGCAGTACTTC.

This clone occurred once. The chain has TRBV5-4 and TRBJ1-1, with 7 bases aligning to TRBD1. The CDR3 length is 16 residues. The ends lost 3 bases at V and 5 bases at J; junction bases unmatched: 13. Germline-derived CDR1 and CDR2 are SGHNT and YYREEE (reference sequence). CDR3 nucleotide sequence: TGTGCCAGCAGCTATATCTCGAGAGGGGGCTGGACTGAAGCTTTCTTT. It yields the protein CASSYISRGGWTEAFF.

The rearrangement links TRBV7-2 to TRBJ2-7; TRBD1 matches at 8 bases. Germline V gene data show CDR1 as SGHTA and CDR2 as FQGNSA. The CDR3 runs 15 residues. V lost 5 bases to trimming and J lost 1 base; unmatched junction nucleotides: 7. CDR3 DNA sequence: TGTGCCAGCAGCGGGCCGGACAGGGCTTCCTACGAGCAGTACTTC. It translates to CASSGPDRASYEQYF.

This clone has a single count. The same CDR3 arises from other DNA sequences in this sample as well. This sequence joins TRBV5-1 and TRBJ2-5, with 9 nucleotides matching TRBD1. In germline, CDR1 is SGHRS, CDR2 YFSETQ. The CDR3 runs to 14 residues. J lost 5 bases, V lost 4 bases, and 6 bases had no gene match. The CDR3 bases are TGCGCCAGCAGCCTGGGGACAGGGAGGGAGACCCAGTACTTC. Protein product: CASSLGTGRETQYF.

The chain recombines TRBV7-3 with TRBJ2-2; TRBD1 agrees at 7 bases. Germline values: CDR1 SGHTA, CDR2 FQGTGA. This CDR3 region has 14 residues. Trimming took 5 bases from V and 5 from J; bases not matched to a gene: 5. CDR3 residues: CASSPGGETGELFF. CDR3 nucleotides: TGTGCCAGCAGCCCAGGGGGAGAGACCGGGGAGCTGTTTTTT.

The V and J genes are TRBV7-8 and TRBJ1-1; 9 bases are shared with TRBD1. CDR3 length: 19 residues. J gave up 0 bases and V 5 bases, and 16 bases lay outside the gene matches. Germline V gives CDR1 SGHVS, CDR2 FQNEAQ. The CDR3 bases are TGTGCCAGCAGCCTAAGGAAGAGGACAGGGGATTCAATGAACACTGAAGCTTTCTTT. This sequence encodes CASSLRKRTGDSMNTEAFF.

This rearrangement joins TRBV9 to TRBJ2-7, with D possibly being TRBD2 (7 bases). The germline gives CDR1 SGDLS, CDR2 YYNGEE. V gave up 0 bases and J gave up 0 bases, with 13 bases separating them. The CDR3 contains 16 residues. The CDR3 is CASSVAAGASSYEQYF. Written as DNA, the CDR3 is TGTGCCAGCAGCGTAGCGGCGGGGGCTAGCTCCTACGAGCAGTACTTC.

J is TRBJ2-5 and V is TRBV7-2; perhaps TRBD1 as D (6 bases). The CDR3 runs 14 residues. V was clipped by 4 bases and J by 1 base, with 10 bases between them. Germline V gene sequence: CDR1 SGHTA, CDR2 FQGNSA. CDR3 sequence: CASSSGQPQETQYF. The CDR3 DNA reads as TGTGCCAGCAGCTCAGGACAGCCCCAAGAGACCCAGTACTTC.

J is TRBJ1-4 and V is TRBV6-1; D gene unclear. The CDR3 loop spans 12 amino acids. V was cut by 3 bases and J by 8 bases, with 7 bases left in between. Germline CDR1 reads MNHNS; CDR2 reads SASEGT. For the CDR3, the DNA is TGTGCCAGCAGTGAGGGAGGCGAAAAACTGTTTTTT. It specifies CASSEGGEKLFF.

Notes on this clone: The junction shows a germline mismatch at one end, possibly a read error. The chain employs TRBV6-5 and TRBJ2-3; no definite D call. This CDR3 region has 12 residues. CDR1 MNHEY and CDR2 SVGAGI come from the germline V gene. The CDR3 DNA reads TGTGCAAGCAAAGGTTTGCGGGATACGCAGTATTTT. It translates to CASKGLRDTQYF.

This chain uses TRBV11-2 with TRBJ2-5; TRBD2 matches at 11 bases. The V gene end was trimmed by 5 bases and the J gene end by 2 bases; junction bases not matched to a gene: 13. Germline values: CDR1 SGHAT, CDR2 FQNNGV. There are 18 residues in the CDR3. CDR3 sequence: CASSPRGLAGGSQETQYF. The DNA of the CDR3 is TGTGCCAGCAGCCCCCGGGGTCTAGCGGGAGGCTCACAAGAGACCCAGTACTTC.

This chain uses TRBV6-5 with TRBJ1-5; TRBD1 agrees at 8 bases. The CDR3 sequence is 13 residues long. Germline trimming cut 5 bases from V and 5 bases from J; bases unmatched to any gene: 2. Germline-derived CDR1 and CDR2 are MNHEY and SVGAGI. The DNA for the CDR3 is TGTGCCAGCAGTCCGACAGGGGATCAGCCCCAGCATTTT. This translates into CASSPTGDQPQHF.

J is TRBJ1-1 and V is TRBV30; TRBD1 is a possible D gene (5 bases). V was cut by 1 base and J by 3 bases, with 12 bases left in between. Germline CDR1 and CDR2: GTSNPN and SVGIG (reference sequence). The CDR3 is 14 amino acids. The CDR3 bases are TGTGCCTGGAGTGGGGGGAGGAGATACACTGAAGCTTTCTTT. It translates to CAWSGGRRYTEAFF.

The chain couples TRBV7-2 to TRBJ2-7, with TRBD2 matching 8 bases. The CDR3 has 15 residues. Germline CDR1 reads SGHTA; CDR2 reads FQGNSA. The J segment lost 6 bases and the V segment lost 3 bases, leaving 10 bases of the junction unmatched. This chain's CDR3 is CASSFGSSGAAEQYF. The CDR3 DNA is TGTGCCAGCAGCTTCGGTAGTAGCGGGGCCGCCGAGCAGTACTTC.

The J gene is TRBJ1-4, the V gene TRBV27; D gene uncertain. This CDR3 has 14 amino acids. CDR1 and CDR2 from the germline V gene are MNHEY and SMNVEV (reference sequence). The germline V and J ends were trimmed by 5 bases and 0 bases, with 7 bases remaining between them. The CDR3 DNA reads TGTGCCAGCAGTATGACTGCAACTAATGAAAAACTGTTTTTT. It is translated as CASSMTATNEKLFF.

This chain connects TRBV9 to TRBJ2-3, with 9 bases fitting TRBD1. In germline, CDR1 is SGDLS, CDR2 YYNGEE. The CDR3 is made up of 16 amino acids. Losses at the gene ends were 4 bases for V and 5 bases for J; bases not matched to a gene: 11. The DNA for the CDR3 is TGTGCCAGCAGCCCCATGACAGGGGGGTTAGGAGATACGCAGTATTTT. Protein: CASSPMTGGLGDTQYF.

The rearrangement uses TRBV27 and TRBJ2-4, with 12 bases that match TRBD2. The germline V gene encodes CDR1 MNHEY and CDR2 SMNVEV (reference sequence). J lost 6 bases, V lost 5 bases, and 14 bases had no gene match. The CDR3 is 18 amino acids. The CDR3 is CASSETGLAGSGGNIQYF. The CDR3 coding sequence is TGTGCCAGCAGTGAAACCGGACTAGCGGGAAGCGGAGGAAACATTCAGTACTTC.

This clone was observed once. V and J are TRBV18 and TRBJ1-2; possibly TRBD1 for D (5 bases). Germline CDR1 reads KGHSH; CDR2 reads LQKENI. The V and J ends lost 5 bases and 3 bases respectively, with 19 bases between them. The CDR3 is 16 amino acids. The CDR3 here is CASSSRQRDFYYGYTF. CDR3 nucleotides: TGTGCCAGCTCATCGCGACAGCGAGATTTTTACTATGGCTACACCTTC.

The CDR3 reads CASSAQGVNEQFF. The DNA for the CDR3 is TGTGCCAGCAGCGCCCAGGGGGTAAATGAGCAGTTCTTC. The chain employs TRBV9 and TRBJ2-1, with 7 bases identical to TRBD1. The V segment lost 3 bases and the J segment 7 bases; nucleotides outside the gene matches: 4. CDR1 and CDR2 (germline): SGDLS, YYNGEE. This CDR3 has 13 residues.

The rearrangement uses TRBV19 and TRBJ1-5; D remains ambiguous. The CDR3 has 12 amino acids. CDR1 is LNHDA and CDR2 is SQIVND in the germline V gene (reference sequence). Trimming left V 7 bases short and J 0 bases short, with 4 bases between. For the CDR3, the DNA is TGTGCCAGTACTGTTAGCAATCAGCCCCAGCATTTT. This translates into CASTVSNQPQHF.

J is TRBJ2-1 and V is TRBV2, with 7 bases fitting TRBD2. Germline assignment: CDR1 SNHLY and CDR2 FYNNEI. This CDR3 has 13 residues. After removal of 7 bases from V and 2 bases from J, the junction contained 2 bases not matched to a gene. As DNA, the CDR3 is TGTGCCAGCACGGGGGGTACCTACAATGAGCAGTTCTTC. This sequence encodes CASTGGTYNEQFF.

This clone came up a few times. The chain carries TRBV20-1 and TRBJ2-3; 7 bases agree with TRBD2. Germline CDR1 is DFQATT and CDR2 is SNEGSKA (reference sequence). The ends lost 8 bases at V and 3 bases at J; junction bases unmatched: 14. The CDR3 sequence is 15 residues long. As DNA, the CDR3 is TGCAGTTCCAGTGGAAGGGAGGGCCCTACAGATACGCAGTATTTT. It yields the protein CSSSGREGPTDTQYF.

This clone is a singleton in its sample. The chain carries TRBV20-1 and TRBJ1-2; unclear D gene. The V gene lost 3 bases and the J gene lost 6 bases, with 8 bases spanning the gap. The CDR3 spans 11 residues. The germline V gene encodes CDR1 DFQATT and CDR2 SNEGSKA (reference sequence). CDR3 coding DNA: TGCAGTGCTAGTCGGGGAAATGGCTACACCTTC. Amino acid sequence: CSASRGNGYTF.

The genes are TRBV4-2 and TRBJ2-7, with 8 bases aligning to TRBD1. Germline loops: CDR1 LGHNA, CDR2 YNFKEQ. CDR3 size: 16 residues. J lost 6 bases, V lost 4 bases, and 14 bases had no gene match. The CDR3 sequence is CASSRGTGWGISEQYF. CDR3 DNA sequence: TGTGCCAGCAGCCGGGGGACAGGCTGGGGGATATCCGAGCAGTACTTC.

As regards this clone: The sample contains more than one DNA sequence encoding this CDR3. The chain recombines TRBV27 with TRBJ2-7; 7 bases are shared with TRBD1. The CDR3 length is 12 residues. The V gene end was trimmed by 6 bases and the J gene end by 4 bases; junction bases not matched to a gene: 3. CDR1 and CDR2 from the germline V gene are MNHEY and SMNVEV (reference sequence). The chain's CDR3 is CASSDRAYEQYF. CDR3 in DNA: TGTGCCAGCAGCGACAGGGCATACGAGCAGTACTTC.

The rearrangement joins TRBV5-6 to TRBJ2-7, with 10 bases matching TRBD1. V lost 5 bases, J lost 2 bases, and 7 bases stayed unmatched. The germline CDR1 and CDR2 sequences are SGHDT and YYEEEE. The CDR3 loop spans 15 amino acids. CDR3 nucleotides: TGTGCCAGCAGTGGGGGACAGGGGTTGGCCTACGAGCAGTACTTC. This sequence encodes CASSGGQGLAYEQYF.

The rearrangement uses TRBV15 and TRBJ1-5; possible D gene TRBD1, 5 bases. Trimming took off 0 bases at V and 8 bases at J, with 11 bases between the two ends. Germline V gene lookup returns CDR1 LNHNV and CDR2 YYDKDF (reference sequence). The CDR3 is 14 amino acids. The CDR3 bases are TGTGCCACCAGCAGAGAAGGGGTCTGGAAGCCCCAGCATTTT. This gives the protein CATSREGVWKPQHF.